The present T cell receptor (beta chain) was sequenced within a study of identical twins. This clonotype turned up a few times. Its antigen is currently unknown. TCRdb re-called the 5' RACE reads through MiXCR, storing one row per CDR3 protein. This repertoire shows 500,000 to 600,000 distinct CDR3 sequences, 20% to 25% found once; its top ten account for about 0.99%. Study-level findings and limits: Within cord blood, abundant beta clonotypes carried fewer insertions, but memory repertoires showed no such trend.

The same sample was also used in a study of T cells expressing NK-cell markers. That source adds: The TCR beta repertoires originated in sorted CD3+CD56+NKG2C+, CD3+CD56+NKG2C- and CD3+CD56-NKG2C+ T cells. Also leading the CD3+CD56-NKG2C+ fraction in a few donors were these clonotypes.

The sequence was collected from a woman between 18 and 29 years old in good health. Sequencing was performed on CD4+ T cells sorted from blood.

The CDR3 DNA reads TGTGCCAGCAGCCAATATAGTAAGGAGGAGCAGTACTTC. Translation: CASSQYSKEEQYF. J is TRBJ2-7 and V is TRBV3-1; D is unclear. The CDR3 runs 13 residues. Deletions cut 2 bases from V and 7 bases from J, with 12 bases between. Germline V gene sequence: CDR1 LGHDT, CDR2 YNNKEL (reference sequence).